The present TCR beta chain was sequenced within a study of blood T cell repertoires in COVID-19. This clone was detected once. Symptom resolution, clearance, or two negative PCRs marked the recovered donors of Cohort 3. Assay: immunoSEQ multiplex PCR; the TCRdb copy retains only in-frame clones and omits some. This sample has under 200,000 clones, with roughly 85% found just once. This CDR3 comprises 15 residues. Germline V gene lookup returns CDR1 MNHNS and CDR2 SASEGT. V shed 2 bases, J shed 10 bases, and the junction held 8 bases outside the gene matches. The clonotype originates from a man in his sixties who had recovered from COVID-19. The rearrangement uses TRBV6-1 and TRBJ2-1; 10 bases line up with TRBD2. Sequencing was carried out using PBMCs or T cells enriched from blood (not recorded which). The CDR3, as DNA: TGTGCCAGCAGTGAAAACAGCGGGGGGGCCAGCGAGCAGTTCTTC. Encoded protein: CASSENSGGASEQFF.